Each of the 22 T cell receptor beta chains below was sequenced from the same sample in a study of T cell repertoires in cytomegalovirus infection. TCRdb itself ran the reads through MiXCR, one entry per CDR3 protein. The sample carries under 200,000 distinct CDR3 sequences, roughly 9% recorded once. The specimen sequenced was PBMCs. The receptors derive from a human donor in good health (CMV status not recorded). Some clones in this sample may be carry-over from other donors' samples.

The V gene is TRBV5-6, the J gene TRBJ1-3; no definite D call. Per the germline V gene, CDR1 is SGHDT and CDR2 is YYEEEE. Trimming stripped 1 base from V and 0 bases from J, with 17 bases between. The CDR3 spans 18 residues. CDR3 protein: CASSLLSNSFLSGNTIYF. As DNA, the CDR3 is TGTGCCAGCAGCTTGCTTTCGAACAGCTTCCTCTCTGGAAACACCATATATTTT.

This clonotype was seen repeatedly, ten times or more. The gene calls are TRBV7-9 and TRBJ2-6; D is undetermined. Germline CDR1 SEHNR, CDR2 FQNEAQ (reference sequence). Trimming took off 2 bases at V and 2 bases at J, with 7 bases between the two ends. This CDR3 is 15 amino acids long. Here the CDR3 DNA reads TGTGCCAGCAGCTTAACGGGCCCTGGGGCCAACGTCCTGACTTTC. Amino acids: CASSLTGPGANVLTF.

The V and J genes are TRBV20-1 and TRBJ1-2, with 8 bases aligning to TRBD1. The CDR3 loop spans 16 amino acids. V trimming: 5 bases; J trimming: 1 base; junction bases outside the gene matches: 12. From germline, CDR1 is DFQATT and CDR2 SNEGSKA (reference sequence). CDR3 nucleotides: TGCAGTGCTTTCAAGCTCAGACAGGGGTTTAACTATGGCTACACCTTC. Residues: CSAFKLRQGFNYGYTF.

The J gene is TRBJ2-5, the V gene TRBV28; D gene uncertain. Germline assignment: CDR1 MDHEN and CDR2 SYDVKM. V lost 5 bases and J lost 7, with 20 bases in between. The CDR3 is 15 amino acids. CDR3 residues: CASSQLLLPLGTQYF. The CDR3 nucleotides read TGTGCCAGCAGTCAACTCCTCTTGCCCCTGGGGACCCAGTACTTC.

This clonotype was found many times. The gene calls are TRBV7-3 and TRBJ2-1, with 7 bases fitting TRBD2. Germline assignment: CDR1 SGHTA and CDR2 FQGTGA. V trimming: 7 bases; J trimming: 5 bases; junction bases outside the gene matches: 8. The CDR3 is made up of 14 amino acids. Written as DNA, the CDR3 is TGTGCCAGCAACCGGGCGGGAGCGGACAATGAGCAGTTCTTC. As protein: CASNRAGADNEQFF. The whole variable domain, filled in from reference TRBV7-3 and TRBJ2-1, reads GAGVSQTPSNKVTEKGKYVELRCDPISGHTALYWYRQSLGQGPEFLIYFQGTGAADDSGLPNDRFFAVRPEGSVSTLKIQRTERGDSAVYLCASNRAGADNEQFFGPGTRLTVL.

The table lists this clonotype with a few counts. The rearrangement joins TRBV14 to TRBJ2-1; 13 bases map to TRBD2. CDR1 is SGHDN, CDR2 FVKESK, per germline. The V and J ends lost 0 bases and 3 bases, in that order; junction bases with no gene match: 5. The CDR3 covers 18 residues. CDR3 loop: CASSQDKGLAGIYNEQFF. The CDR3 DNA is TGTGCCAGCAGCCAAGATAAGGGACTAGCGGGGATCTACAATGAGCAGTTCTTC.

This clonotype was seen many times. The V gene is TRBV7-2, the J gene TRBJ2-5; D might be TRBD2 (6 bases). Trimming removed 1 base from V and 5 bases from J, with 14 bases in between. CDR3 length: 15 residues. Germline CDR1 is SGHTA and CDR2 is FQGNSA. CDR3 nucleotides: TGTGCCAGCAGCTTAGTTACTAGCCCTAAGGAGACCCAGTACTTC. Translated, it gives CASSLVTSPKETQYF.

The chain links TRBV12-3 or TRBV12-4 to TRBJ1-2; 7 bases map to TRBD1. The V and J ends lost 2 bases and 8 bases, in that order; junction bases with no gene match: 8. CDR3 size: 14 residues. CDR3 loop: CASSLQPGGEGYTF. The CDR3 DNA reads as TGTGCCAGCAGTTTACAGCCAGGGGGAGAAGGCTACACCTTC.

In its sample, this clonotype was seen a few times. V usage is TRBV2 and J usage is TRBJ1-5; D unclear. The CDR3 is 13 amino acids. V gave up 1 base and J gave up 5 bases, with 6 bases separating them. Germline V gene data show CDR1 as SNHLY and CDR2 as FYNNEI. CDR3 coding DNA: TGTGCCAGCAGTGAAGACAGTTATCAGCCCCAGCATTTT. It codes for CASSEDSYQPQHF.

This clonotype came up a few times. The genes are TRBV9 and TRBJ2-1; TRBD1 might be the D (5 bases). Germline CDR1 and CDR2: SGDLS and YYNGEE. This CDR3 has 16 residues. Trimming took off 0 bases at V and 0 bases at J, with 10 bases between the two ends. CDR3 sequence (DNA): TGTGCCAGCAGCGTAGTTGCTGACAGCTCCTACAATGAGCAGTTCTTC. It codes for CASSVVADSSYNEQFF.

The sample holds many counts of this clonotype. At one of its ends the junction is not consistent with the germline gene, which may arise from a read error. For the CDR3, the DNA is TGTGCTAGCAGCGTCGGACAGGGGCCGGCGGATACGCAGTATTTT. This translates into CASSVGQGPADTQYF. The chain combines TRBV7-7 with TRBJ2-3; 9 bases align to TRBD1. From germline, CDR1 is SSHAT and CDR2 FNYEAQ (reference sequence). The CDR3 has 15 residues.

This clonotype was counted ten times or more. The rearrangement links TRBV2 to TRBJ2-2; 8 positions agree with TRBD2. CDR3 length: 16 residues. CDR1 and CDR2 (germline): SNHLY, FYNNEI. The V segment lost 6 bases and the J segment 4 bases; nucleotides outside the gene matches: 10. CDR3 region: CASRAVAGMGTGELFF. CDR3 DNA: TGTGCCAGCAGAGCCGTAGCGGGAATGGGCACCGGGGAGCTGTTTTTT. Looking up the rest from reference TRBV2 and TRBJ2-2 gives the full variable domain: EPEVTQTPSHQVTQMGQEVILRCVPISNHLYFYWYRQILGQKVEFLVSFYNNEISEKSEIFDDQFSVERPDGSNFTLKIRSTKLEDSAMYFCASRAVAGMGTGELFFGEGSRLTVL.

This clonotype was seen more than once but under ten times. The rearrangement links TRBV29-1 to TRBJ2-7; D possibly corresponds to TRBD2 (5 bases). V was shortened by 7 bases and J by 6 bases, with 13 bases between the two germline ends. CDR3 length: 11 residues. The germline V gene encodes CDR1 SQVTM and CDR2 ANQGSEA. In DNA form, the CDR3 reads TGCAGCGGGAAGACGGGGTCCGAGCAGTACTTC. This gives the protein CSGKTGSEQYF.

There are many counts of this clonotype. This could be a read error, since a much larger clone is one nucleotide away. The rearrangement joins TRBV7-2 to TRBJ2-7; 9 bases map to TRBD1. Germline V CDR1 and CDR2: SGHTA, FQGNSA. J lost 4 bases, V lost 3 bases, and 4 bases had no gene match. The CDR3 sequence is 14 residues long. The CDR3 DNA is TGTGCCAGCAGCTTCGGGACAGGGAGATACGAGCAGTACTTC. Amino acids: CASSFGTGRYEQYF.

This clonotype is medium-sized (0.01 to 0.1%) in the sample. The chain couples TRBV11-2 to TRBJ2-1, with D possibly TRBD1 on 5 matching bases. The CDR3 is made up of 12 amino acids. Germline V lookup: CDR1 SGHAT, CDR2 FQNNGV. Trimming took off 2 bases at V and 6 bases at J, with 5 bases between the two ends. The CDR3 region has the DNA TGTGCCAGCAGCTTACAGGGCAATGAGCAGTTCTTC. The encoded protein is CASSLQGNEQFF.

This clonotype came up many times. This chain links TRBV12-3 or TRBV12-4 with TRBJ2-1, with D possibly being TRBD2 (5 bases). With 4 bases removed from V and 16 bases from J, the gap between germline ends came to 14 bases. The CDR3 sequence is 11 residues long. The CDR3 bases are TGTGCCAGCAGTTCCGGGATTACCGAATTCTTC. It specifies CASSSGITEFF.

This clonotype was counted between two and nine times. V usage is TRBV7-8 and J usage is TRBJ2-3; D remains ambiguous. Trimming removed 5 bases from V and 0 bases from J, with 12 bases in between. Germline V gene sequence: CDR1 SGHVS, CDR2 FQNEAQ. The length of the CDR3 is 15 residues. The CDR3 sequence is CASSPGSISTDTQYF. The CDR3 DNA sequence: TGTGCCAGCAGCCCCGGGTCTATTAGCACAGATACGCAGTATTTT.

This clonotype has at least ten counts. The rearrangement uses TRBV25-1 and TRBJ1-1, with no clear D. Germline V gives CDR1 MGHDK, CDR2 SYGVNS. Trimming removed 4 bases from V and 4 bases from J, with 13 bases in between. CDR3 size: 14 residues. This CDR3 reads CASSVDETGTEAFF. The CDR3, as DNA: TGTGCCAGCAGTGTAGACGAAACTGGCACTGAAGCTTTCTTT.

In its sample, this clonotype was seen many times. This chain connects TRBV20-1 to TRBJ2-1; 8 positions match TRBD2. The junction had 5 bases not matched to a gene; V was cut back by 3 bases and J by 7 bases. This CDR3 region has 13 residues. Germline-derived CDR1 and CDR2 are DFQATT and SNEGSKA (reference sequence). The CDR3 DNA sequence: TGCAGTGCTAGCGGGAGGGGGAGGAATGAGCAGTTCTTC. It specifies CSASGRGRNEQFF.

This clonotype was recorded a few times. The V and J genes are TRBV20-1 and TRBJ1-6; TRBD1 aligns across 9 bases. V lost 5 bases, J lost 6 bases, and 5 bases stayed unmatched. Per germline, CDR1 DFQATT and CDR2 SNEGSKA (reference sequence). This CDR3 comprises 14 residues. CDR3 nucleotides: TGCAGTGCTTCCGGGACAGGGTTTAATTCACCCCTCCACTTT. It is translated as CSASGTGFNSPLHF.

The table lists this clonotype with many counts. The rearrangement links TRBV20-1 to TRBJ1-1, with TRBD1 as a possible D gene (6 bases). The ends were cut back, 2 bases at V and 8 bases at J, with 24 bases in the middle. The CDR3 contains 16 residues. Germline CDR1 DFQATT, CDR2 SNEGSKA (reference sequence). The CDR3 nucleotides are TGCAGTGCTAGATCACCCGGGGGGGGCAACAGGCTCGAAGCTTTCTTT. Translating it yields CSARSPGGGNRLEAFF.

There are many counts of this clonotype. The chain carries TRBV7-2 and TRBJ2-3; 14 bases map to TRBD2. The V segment lost 1 base and the J segment 4 bases; nucleotides outside the gene matches: 7. Germline-derived CDR1 and CDR2 are SGHTA and FQGNSA. There are 18 residues in the CDR3. The CDR3 region is CASSLVSGTSGSPDTQYF. DNA for the CDR3: TGTGCCAGCAGCTTAGTTTCTGGGACTAGCGGGAGCCCAGATACGCAGTATTTT.